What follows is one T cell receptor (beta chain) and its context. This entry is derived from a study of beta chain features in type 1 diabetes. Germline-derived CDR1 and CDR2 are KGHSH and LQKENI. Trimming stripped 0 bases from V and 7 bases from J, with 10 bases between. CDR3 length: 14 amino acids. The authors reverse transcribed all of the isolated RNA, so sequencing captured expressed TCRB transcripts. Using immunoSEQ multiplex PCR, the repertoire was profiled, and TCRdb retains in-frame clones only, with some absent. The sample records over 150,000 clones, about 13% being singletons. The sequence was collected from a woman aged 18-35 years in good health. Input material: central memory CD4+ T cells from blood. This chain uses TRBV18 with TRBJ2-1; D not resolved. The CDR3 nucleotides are TGTGCCAGCTCACCACCGACGACAACAAATGAGCAGTTCTTC. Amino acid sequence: CASSPPTTTNEQFF.